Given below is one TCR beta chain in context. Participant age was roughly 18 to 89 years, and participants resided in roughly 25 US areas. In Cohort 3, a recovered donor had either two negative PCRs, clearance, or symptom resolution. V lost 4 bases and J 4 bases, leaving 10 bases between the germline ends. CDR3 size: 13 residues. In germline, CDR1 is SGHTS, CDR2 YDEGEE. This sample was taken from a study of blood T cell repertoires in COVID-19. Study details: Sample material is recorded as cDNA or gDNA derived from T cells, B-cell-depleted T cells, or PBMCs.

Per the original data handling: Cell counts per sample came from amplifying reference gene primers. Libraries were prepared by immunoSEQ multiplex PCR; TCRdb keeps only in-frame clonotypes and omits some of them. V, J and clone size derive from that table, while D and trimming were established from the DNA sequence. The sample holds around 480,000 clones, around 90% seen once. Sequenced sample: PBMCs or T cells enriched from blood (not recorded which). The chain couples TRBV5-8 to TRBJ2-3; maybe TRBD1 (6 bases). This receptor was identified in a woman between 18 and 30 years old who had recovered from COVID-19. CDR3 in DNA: TGTGCCAGCAGCAATCCAGGGGCAGATACGCAGTATTTT. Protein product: CASSNPGADTQYF.